These 3 T cell receptor beta chains originate from one sample sequenced in a study of blood T cell repertoires in COVID-19. Produced via immunoSEQ multiplex PCR; TCRdb's table is partial and in-frame only. The sample includes about 80,000 clones, 82% of them seen just once. The sample comprised peripheral blood. All receptors come from a woman aged 70-85 years with acute or convalescent COVID-19.

The chain recombines TRBV5-5 with TRBJ1-3, with a weak D call TRBD1 (6 bases). V dropped 4 bases and J dropped 3 bases, with 11 bases sitting between them. The CDR3 has 14 residues. Looked up from germline, CDR1 is SGHKS and CDR2 is YYEKEE (reference sequence). CDR3: CASSPQGYGNTIYF. The DNA of the CDR3 is TGTGCCAGCAGCCCACAGGGTTATGGAAACACCATATATTTT.

This chain connects TRBV7-2 to TRBJ2-2, with TRBD1 identical over 8 bases. There are 15 residues in the CDR3. Per germline, CDR1 SGHTA and CDR2 FQGNSA. V gave up 2 bases and J gave up 6 bases; unmatched junction bases: 5. The CDR3 DNA reads as TGTGCCAGCAGCTTACGATCAGGGGGCCCCGGGGAGCTGTTTTTT. It translates to CASSLRSGGPGELFF.

The chain is built from TRBV3-1 (or the pseudogene TRBV3-2) and TRBJ2-7, with TRBD2 identical over 14 bases. With V trimmed by 4 bases and J by 6 bases, 5 bases remained unmatched. Germline assignment: CDR1 LGHDT and CDR2 YNNKEL (reference sequence). CDR3 size: 15 residues. CDR3 amino acids: CASSRGLAGGAEQYF. CDR3 sequence (DNA): TGTGCCAGCAGCCGAGGACTAGCGGGAGGAGCCGAGCAGTACTTC.